This T cell receptor (beta chain) is from a study of beta chain features in type 1 diabetes. Expressed TCRB transcripts were sequenced because the entire RNA isolate underwent reverse transcription. Using immunoSEQ multiplex PCR, the repertoire was profiled, and TCRdb retains in-frame clones only, with some absent. Found here are around 250,000 clones, 20% to 25% of them singletons; the top ten hold more than 0.009%. In the case of this clone: No antigen is known for it.

V shed 3 bases and J 5 bases; nucleotides not matched to a gene: 10. From germline, CDR1 is LGHNA and CDR2 YNFKEQ. This CDR3 has 17 residues. Study-level results: PCR might preferentially amplify shorter templates, equally in patients and controls. Across patients, naive, central memory and Treg TCRB repertoires exhibited apparently greater similarity than was observed across healthy donors. Here, the possible influence of HLA type (on TCRB rearrangement) remained unresolved. Shorter TCRB CDR3s, moderately but significantly so, were found in Type 1 diabetes patients in all four CD4+ subsets.

The chain is built from TRBV4-2 and TRBJ2-1; 10 bases map to TRBD2. This clonotype originated in a woman in her twenties or thirties with type 1 diabetes. The material sequenced was naive CD4+ T cells from blood. The CDR3 protein is CASSHGMRTSGDNEQFF. CDR3 DNA: TGTGCCAGCAGCCACGGGATGAGGACTAGCGGAGACAATGAGCAGTTCTTC.